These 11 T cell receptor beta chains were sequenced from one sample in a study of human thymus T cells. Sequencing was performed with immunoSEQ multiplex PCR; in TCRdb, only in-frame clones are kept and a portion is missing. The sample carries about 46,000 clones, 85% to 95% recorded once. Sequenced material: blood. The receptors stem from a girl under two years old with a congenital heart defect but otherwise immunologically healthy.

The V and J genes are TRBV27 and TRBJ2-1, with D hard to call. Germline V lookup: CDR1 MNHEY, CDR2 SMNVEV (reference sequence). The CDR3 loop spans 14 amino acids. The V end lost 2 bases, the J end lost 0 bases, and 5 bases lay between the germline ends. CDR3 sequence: CASSLQSSYNEQFF. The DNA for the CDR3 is TGTGCCAGCAGTTTACAGAGCTCCTACAATGAGCAGTTCTTC.

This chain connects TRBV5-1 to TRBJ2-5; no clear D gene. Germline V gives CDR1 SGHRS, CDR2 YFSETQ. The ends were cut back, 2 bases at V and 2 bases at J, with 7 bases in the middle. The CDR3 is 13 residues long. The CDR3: CASSLAVQETQYF. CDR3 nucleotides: TGCGCCAGCAGCTTAGCCGTTCAAGAGACCCAGTACTTC.

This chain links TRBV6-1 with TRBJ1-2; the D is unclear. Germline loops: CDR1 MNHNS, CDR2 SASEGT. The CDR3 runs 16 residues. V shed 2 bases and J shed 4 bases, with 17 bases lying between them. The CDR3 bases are TGTGCCAGCAGTGAAATCGCGAACCGGGCTGGCTATGGCTACACCTTC. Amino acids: CASSEIANRAGYGYTF.

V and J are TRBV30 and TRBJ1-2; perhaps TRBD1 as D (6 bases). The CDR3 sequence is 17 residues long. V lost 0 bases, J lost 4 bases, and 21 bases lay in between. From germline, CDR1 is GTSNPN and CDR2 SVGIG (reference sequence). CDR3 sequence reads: CAWSVRRHRDLIYGYTF. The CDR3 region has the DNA TGTGCCTGGAGTGTACGGAGACACAGGGATTTAATCTATGGCTACACCTTC.

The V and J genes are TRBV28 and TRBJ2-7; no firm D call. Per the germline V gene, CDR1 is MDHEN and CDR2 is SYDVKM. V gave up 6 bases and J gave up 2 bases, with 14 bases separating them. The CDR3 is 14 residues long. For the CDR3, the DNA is TGTGCCAGCAGATCAAAAGACGGCCCCTACGAGCAGTACTTC. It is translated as CASRSKDGPYEQYF.

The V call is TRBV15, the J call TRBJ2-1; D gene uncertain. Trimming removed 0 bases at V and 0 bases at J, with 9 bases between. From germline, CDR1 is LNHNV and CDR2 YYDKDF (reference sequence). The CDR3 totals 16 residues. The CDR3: CATSRDLAVSYNEQFF. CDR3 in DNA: TGTGCCACCAGCAGAGATTTGGCCGTCTCCTACAATGAGCAGTTCTTC.

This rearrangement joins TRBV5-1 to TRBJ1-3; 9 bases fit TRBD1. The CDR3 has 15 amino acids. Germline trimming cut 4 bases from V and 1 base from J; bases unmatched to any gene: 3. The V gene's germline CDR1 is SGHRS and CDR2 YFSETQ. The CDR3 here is CASSLDRGSGNTIYF. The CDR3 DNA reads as TGCGCCAGCAGCCTGGACAGGGGTTCTGGAAACACCATATATTTT.

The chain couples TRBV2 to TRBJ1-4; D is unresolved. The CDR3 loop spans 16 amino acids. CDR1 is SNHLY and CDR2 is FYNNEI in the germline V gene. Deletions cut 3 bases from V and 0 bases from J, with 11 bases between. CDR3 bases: TGTGCCAGCAGTGATAGGACCCTCTCAACTAATGAAAAACTGTTTTTT. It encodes CASSDRTLSTNEKLFF.

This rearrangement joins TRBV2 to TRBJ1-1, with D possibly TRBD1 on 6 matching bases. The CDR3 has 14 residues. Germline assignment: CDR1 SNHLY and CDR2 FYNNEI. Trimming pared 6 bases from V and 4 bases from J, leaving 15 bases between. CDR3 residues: CASRDRDTITEAFF. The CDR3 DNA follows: TGTGCCAGCAGGGACCGGGACACGATCACTGAAGCTTTCTTT.

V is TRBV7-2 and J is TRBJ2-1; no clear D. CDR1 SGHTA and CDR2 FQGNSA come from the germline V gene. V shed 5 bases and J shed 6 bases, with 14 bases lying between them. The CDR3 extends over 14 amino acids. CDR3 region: CASSPDPPPNEQFF. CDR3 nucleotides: TGTGCCAGCAGCCCTGATCCCCCTCCCAATGAGCAGTTCTTC.

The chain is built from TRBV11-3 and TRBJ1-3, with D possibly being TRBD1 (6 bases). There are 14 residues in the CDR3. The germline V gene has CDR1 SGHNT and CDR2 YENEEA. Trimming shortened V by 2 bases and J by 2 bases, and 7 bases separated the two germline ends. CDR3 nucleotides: TGTGCCAGCAGCTTAAACAGGGCTGGAAACACCATATATTTT. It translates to CASSLNRAGNTIYF.